The 6 T cell receptor beta chains below come from one sample, sequenced in a study of cytomegalovirus exposure and HLA in healthy donors. Clones were read by immunoSEQ multiplex PCR, and TCRdb kept only the in-frame ones, dropping some. The sample has 250,000 to 300,000 clones; 65% to 90% are singletons. The sample consisted of PBMCs. These receptors all stem from a woman between 18 and 30 years old in good health and CMV-seronegative.

J is TRBJ2-7 and V is TRBV7-8; D is perhaps TRBD2 (6 bases). CDR1 and CDR2 from the germline V gene are SGHVS and FQNEAQ. There are 20 residues in the CDR3. V shed 1 base and J shed 7 bases, with 32 bases lying between them. The CDR3 nucleotides are TGTGCCAGCAGCTTAGGTTCGGTCGCAGGAACCCGGGACGCGGCGGGGGAGCAGTACTTC. Translation gives CASSLGSVAGTRDAAGEQYF.

The chain joins TRBV30 to TRBJ2-5, with TRBD2 as a possible D gene (5 bases). The germline CDR1 and CDR2 sequences are GTSNPN and SVGIG (reference sequence). V was trimmed by 2 bases and J by 7 bases, leaving 11 bases between them. The CDR3 runs to 12 residues. The CDR3: CAWSLSGGTQYF. In DNA form, the CDR3 reads TGTGCCTGGAGTCTCTCAGGAGGGACCCAGTACTTC.

J is TRBJ2-5 and V is TRBV27, with TRBD2 matching 9 bases. CDR1 MNHEY and CDR2 SMNVEV come from the germline V gene (reference sequence). The CDR3 runs to 18 residues. V lost 0 bases, J lost 3 bases, and 11 bases stayed unmatched. CDR3 bases: TGTGCCAGCAGTTTATCGGGGGGACTAGCACCGATCAAAGAGACCCAGTACTTC. Its protein product is CASSLSGGLAPIKETQYF.

The V gene is TRBV5-1, the J gene TRBJ1-6; D perhaps matches TRBD1 (5 bases). The V end lost 0 bases, the J end lost 7 bases, and 14 bases lay between the germline ends. The CDR3 loop spans 16 amino acids. CDR1 and CDR2 from the germline V gene are SGHRS and YFSETQ. CDR3 bases: TGCGCCAGCAGCTTGGAGGGGTATAGGGGCAATTCACCCCTCCACTTT. It is translated as CASSLEGYRGNSPLHF.

The chain couples TRBV14 to TRBJ1-3; the match to TRBD1 covers 7 bases. CDR1 is SGHDN and CDR2 is FVKESK in the germline V gene. This CDR3 has 14 residues. The trim removed 3 bases at V and 4 bases at J, leaving 3 bases unmatched. The CDR3 nucleotides are TGTGCCAGCAGCCACTGGACAGGCGGAAACACCATATATTTT. This codes for CASSHWTGGNTIYF.

The chain is built from TRBV18 and TRBJ1-2, with no clear D. The CDR3 is 14 amino acids. V shed 0 bases and J shed 4 bases, with 9 bases lying between them. CDR1 and CDR2 from the germline V gene are KGHSH and LQKENI. The CDR3 coding sequence is TGTGCCAGCTCACCACCAATTTACGGCTATGGCTACACCTTC. Its protein product is CASSPPIYGYGYTF.